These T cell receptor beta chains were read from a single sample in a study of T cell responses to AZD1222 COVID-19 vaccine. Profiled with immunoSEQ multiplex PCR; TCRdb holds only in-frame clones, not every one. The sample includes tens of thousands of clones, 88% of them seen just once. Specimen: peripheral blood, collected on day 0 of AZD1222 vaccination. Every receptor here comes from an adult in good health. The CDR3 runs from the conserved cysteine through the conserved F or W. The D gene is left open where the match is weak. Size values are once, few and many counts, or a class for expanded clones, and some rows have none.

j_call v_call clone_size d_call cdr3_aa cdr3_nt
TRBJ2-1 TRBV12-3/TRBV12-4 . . CASSKGYEQFF TGTGCCAGCTCTAAGGGGTATGAGCAGTTCTTC
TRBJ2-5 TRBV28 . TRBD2 CASSQKVGTSGPPQETQYF TGTGCCAGCAGCCAAAAGGTCGGGACTAGCGGGCCCCCCCAAGAGACCCAGTACTTC
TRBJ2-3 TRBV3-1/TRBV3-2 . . CASSGQGGGADTQYF TGTGCCAGCAGCGGGCAGGGCGGGGGCGCAGATACGCAGTATTTT
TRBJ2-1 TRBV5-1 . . CASSSGIRNEQFF TGCGCCAGCAGTTCCGGGATCAGAAATGAGCAGTTCTTC
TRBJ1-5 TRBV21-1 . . CASSKDHRAQPQHF TGTGCCAGCAGCAAAGATCACAGGGCTCAGCCCCAGCATTTT
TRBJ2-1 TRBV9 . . CASSGPEPRGNEQFF TGTGCCAGCAGCGGACCCGAGCCTCGGGGCAATGAGCAGTTCTTC
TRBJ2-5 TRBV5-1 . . CASSLVSGSLETQYF TGCGCCAGCAGCTTGGTCAGCGGGTCCCTAGAGACCCAGTACTTC
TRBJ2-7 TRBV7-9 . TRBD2 CASSFRTSEYQYF TGTGCCAGCAGCTTCCGGACTAGCGAGTACCAGTACTTC
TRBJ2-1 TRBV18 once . CASSQGPLRGQFF TGTGCCAGCTCACAAGGGCCTTTACGAGGGCAGTTCTTC
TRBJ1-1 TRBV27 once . CASSLSGAPNTEAFF TGTGCCAGCAGTTTATCCGGCGCGCCGAACACTGAAGCTTTCTTT
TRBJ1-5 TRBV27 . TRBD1 CASSLDRGGNQPQHF TGTGCCAGCAGTTTGGACAGGGGCGGCAATCAGCCCCAGCATTTT
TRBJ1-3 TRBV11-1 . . CASSLFPPVGNTIYF TGTGCCAGCAGCTTATTCCCCCCGGTCGGAAACACCATATATTTT
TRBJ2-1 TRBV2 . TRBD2 CASRNWLAGMNEQFF TGTGCCAGCAGGAACTGGCTAGCGGGAATGAATGAGCAGTTCTTC
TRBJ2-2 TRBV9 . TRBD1 CASSVEGQSNTGELFF TGTGCCAGCAGCGTAGAGGGACAGTCGAACACCGGGGAGCTGTTTTTT
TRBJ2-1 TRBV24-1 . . CATSDFIDEQFF TGTGCCACCAGTGATTTTATCGATGAGCAGTTCTTC
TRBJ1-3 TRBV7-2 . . CASSLDRSSGNTIYF TGTGCCAGCAGCCTTGACAGGTCCTCCGGAAACACCATATATTTT
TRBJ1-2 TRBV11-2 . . CASSPFGGLYGYTF TGTGCCAGCAGCCCCTTCGGCGGCCTTTATGGCTACACCTTC
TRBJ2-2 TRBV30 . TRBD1 CAWSVADLGQGYTGELFF TGTGCCTGGAGTGTAGCTGATCTGGGACAGGGATACACCGGGGAGCTGTTTTTT
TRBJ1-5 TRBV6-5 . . CASRATGYSNQPQHF TGTGCCAGCAGAGCTACAGGGTATAGCAATCAGCCCCAGCATTTT
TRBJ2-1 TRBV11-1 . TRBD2 CASSLGVLAGGREQFF TGTGCCAGCAGCTTAGGAGTTCTAGCGGGGGGCAGGGAGCAGTTCTTC
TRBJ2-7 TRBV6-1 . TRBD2 CASSVLAGDRIYEQYF TGTGCCAGCAGTGTACTAGCGGGGGACCGCATATACGAGCAGTACTTC
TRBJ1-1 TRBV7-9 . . CASSLGGPGAFF TGTGCCAGCAGCCTCGGTGGCCCCGGAGCTTTCTTT
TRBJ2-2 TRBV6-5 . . CASRVAPTGELFF TGTGCCAGCAGGGTAGCACCCACCGGGGAGCTGTTTTTT
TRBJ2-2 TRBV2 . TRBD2 CATKREMDTGELFF TGTGCCACCAAGCGGGAGATGGACACCGGGGAGCTGTTTTTT
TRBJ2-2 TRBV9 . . CASSVRGTGELFF TGTGCCAGCAGCGTAAGGGGCACCGGGGAGCTGTTTTTT
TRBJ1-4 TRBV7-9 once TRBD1 CASSARGTGDEKLFF TGTGCCAGCAGCGCTAGGGGGACAGGAGATGAAAAACTGTTTTTT
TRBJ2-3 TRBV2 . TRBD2 CAGQTSGSSDTQYF TGTGCCGGCCAGACTAGCGGGAGTTCAGATACGCAGTATTTT
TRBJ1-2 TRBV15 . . CATSTRQRGYTF TGTGCCACCAGCACGAGACAAAGGGGCTACACCTTC
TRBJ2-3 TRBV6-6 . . CASSPHPTATPPDTQYF TGTGCCAGCAGTCCGCACCCGACAGCTACCCCGCCAGATACGCAGTATTTT
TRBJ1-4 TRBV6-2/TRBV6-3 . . CASSYAPDPEKLFF TGTGCCAGCAGTTACGCGCCTGACCCTGAAAAACTGTTTTTT
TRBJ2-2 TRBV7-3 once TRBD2 CASSFGSGLNTGELFF TGTGCCAGCAGCTTCGGTAGCGGGCTGAACACCGGGGAGCTGTTTTTT
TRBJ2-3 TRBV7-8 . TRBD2 CASSTVAGEQRGTDTQYF TGTGCCAGCAGCACCGTAGCGGGAGAACAAAGAGGCACAGATACGCAGTATTTT
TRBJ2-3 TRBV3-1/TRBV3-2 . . CASSRKGRSETDTQYF TGTGCCAGCAGCCGAAAGGGGAGGTCGGAGACAGATACGCAGTATTTT
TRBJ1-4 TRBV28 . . CASSLDDGGRNEKLFF TGTGCCAGCAGCCTAGACGACGGGGGCCGTAATGAAAAACTGTTTTTT
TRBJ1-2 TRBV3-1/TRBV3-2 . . CASSQDDGYTF TGTGCCAGCAGCCAAGACGATGGCTACACCTTC
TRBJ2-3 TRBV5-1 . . CASSYLRRDASTDTQYF TGCGCCAGCAGCTATCTCCGAAGGGACGCCAGCACAGATACGCAGTATTTT
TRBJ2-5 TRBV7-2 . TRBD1 CASSFFTGGGETQYF TGTGCCAGCAGCTTTTTTACAGGGGGCGGAGAGACCCAGTACTTC
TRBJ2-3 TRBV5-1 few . CASSLGADTQYF TGCGCCAGCAGCTTGGGGGCAGATACGCAGTATTTT
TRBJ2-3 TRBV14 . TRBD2 CASSQPTSGSFRDTQYF TGTGCCAGCAGCCAACCCACTAGCGGGAGTTTCAGAGATACGCAGTATTTT